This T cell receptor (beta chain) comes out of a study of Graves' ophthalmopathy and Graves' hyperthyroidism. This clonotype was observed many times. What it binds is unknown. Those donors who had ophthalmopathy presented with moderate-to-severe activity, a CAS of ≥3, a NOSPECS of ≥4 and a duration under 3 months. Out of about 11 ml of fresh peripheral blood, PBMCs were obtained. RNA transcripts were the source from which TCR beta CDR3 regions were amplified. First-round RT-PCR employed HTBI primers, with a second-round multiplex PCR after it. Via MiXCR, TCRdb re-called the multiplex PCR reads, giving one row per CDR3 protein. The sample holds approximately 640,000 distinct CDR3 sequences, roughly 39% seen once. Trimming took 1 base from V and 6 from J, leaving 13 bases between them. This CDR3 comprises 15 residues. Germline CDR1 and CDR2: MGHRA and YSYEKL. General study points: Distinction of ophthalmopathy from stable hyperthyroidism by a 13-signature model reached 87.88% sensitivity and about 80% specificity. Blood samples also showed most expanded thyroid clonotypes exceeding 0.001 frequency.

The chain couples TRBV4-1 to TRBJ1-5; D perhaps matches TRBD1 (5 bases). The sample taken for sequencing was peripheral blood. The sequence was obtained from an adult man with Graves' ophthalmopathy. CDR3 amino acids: CASSQGTGQGQPQHF. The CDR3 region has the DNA TGCGCCAGCAGCCAAGGAACGGGGCAGGGTCAGCCCCAGCATTTT.